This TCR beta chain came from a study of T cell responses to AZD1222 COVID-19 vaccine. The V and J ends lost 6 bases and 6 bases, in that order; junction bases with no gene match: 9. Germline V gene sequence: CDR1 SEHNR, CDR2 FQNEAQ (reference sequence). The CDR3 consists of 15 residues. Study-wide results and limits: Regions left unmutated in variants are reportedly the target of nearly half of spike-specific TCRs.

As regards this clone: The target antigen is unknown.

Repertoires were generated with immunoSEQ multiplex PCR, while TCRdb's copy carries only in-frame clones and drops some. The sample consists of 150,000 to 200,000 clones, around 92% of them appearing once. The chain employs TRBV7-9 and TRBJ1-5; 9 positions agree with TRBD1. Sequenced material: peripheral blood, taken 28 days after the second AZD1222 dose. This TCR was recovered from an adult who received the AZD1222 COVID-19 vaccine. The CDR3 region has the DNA TGTGCCAGCAGAGACGGGACAGGGAGAGTTCAGCCCCAGCATTTT. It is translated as CASRDGTGRVQPQHF.